These 26 T cell receptor beta chains were sequenced from one sample in a study of blood T cells in healthy people across ages. A second roughly 6 to 12 cycle PCR used barcoded and J-beta primers. TCRdb processed the 5' RACE reads anew with MiXCR; each CDR3 protein has one entry. The sample gives approximately 1,000,000 distinct CDR3 sequences, roughly two fifths of which show up once; under 15% is in the top ten. What was sequenced was blood. The receptor source for this set is a young man in good health.

About this clonotype itself: The junction departs from the called germline gene at one end, perhaps through a read error. This CDR3 is CASSHTTGEYTEYF. The CDR3 bases are TGCGCCAGCAGCCACACGACAGGGGAATATACGGAGTATTTT. The chain couples TRBV4-1 to TRBJ2-3, with 8 positions matching TRBD1. Germline CDR1 MGHRA, CDR2 YSYEKL. This CDR3 has 14 residues.

This clonotype has more than one count but fewer than ten. The chain joins TRBV7-3 to TRBJ2-1; D is possibly TRBD2 (7 bases). The CDR3 is made up of 20 amino acids. Germline values: CDR1 SGHTA, CDR2 FQGTGA. Trimming removed 2 bases from V and 0 bases from J, with 23 bases in between. The CDR3 region is CASSLVGGAVSGASYNEQFF. The CDR3 region has the DNA TGTGCCAGCAGCTTAGTAGGGGGGGCGGTTAGCGGTGCCTCCTACAATGAGCAGTTCTTC.

This rearrangement joins TRBV6-5 to TRBJ2-1, with TRBD2 matching 7 bases. Trimming at V came to 0 bases and at J to 9 bases, leaving 8 bases not matched to a gene. Germline V lookup: CDR1 MNHEY, CDR2 SVGAGI. CDR3 size: 15 residues. This CDR3 is CASSYSAPGRGEQFF. In DNA form, the CDR3 reads TGTGCCAGCAGTTACTCCGCGCCGGGGAGGGGTGAGCAGTTCTTC.

The V and J genes are TRBV4-3 and TRBJ2-7; TRBD1 agrees at 8 bases. This CDR3 is built from 17 residues. Trimming removed 0 bases from V and 0 bases from J; junction bases left unmatched: 7. Germline V gene lookup returns CDR1 LGHNA and CDR2 YSLEER. DNA of the CDR3: TGCGCCAGCAGCCAAGATCTTGGGGGACAGGACTCCTACGAGCAGTACTTC. Encoded protein: CASSQDLGGQDSYEQYF.

J is TRBJ2-5 and V is TRBV12-3 or TRBV12-4; 7 bases are a match to TRBD2. V gave up 5 bases and J gave up 3 bases; unmatched junction bases: 9. The CDR3 consists of 15 residues. CDR3 sequence: CASSDPGRGEETQYF. CDR3 nucleotide sequence: TGTGCCAGCAGTGACCCGGGACGGGGGGAAGAGACCCAGTACTTC.

The chain recombines TRBV7-2 with TRBJ1-2, with a weak D call TRBD1 (5 bases). The CDR3 spans 14 residues. V lost 5 bases and J 6 bases, leaving 16 bases between the germline ends. From germline, CDR1 is SGHTA and CDR2 FQGNSA. CDR3 sequence (DNA): TGTGCCAGCAGCCTAGGGAGCGGGGACCATGGCTACACCTTC. Residues: CASSLGSGDHGYTF.

As regards this clonotype: This may be a read error: a much more frequent sequence differs by one nucleotide. The chain recombines TRBV5-1 with TRBJ2-3; possible D gene TRBD2, 6 bases. CDR3 length: 16 amino acids. Germline CDR1 reads SGHRS; CDR2 reads YFSETQ. V was pared by 1 base and J by 2 bases, with 14 bases between. This CDR3 is CASSLSRDSNTDTQYF. The DNA of the CDR3 is TGCGCCAGCAGCTTGTCCCGGGACTCCAACACAGATACGCAGTATTTT.

The genes are TRBV6-2 or TRBV6-3 and TRBJ2-3; a weak D match, TRBD2 (5 bases). Germline-derived CDR1 and CDR2 are MNHEY and SVGEGT. V lost 2 bases to trimming and J lost 0 bases, with 9 bases between them. This CDR3 comprises 15 residues. For the CDR3, the DNA is TGTGCCAGCAGTTACGGACTCCGAAGCACAGATACGCAGTATTTT. Its translation is CASSYGLRSTDTQYF.

The chain couples TRBV20-1 to TRBJ2-2; the D gene is possibly TRBD1 (6 bases). The CDR3 covers 17 residues. Germline assignment: CDR1 DFQATT and CDR2 SNEGSKA (reference sequence). V was cut by 2 bases and J by 1 base, with 17 bases left in between. The chain's CDR3 is CSARSPVGTRNTGELFF. For the CDR3, the DNA is TGCAGTGCTAGATCCCCCGTGGGGACAAGGAACACCGGGGAGCTGTTTTTT.

The chain uses TRBV12-3 or TRBV12-4 and TRBJ2-5, with 9 bases matching TRBD2. The DNA matches TRBJ2-7 better at its end, which makes the J call doubtful. The CDR3 totals 14 residues. CDR3 amino acids: CASSSPGTSNEQYF. CDR3 nucleotides: TGTGCCAGCAGTTCCCCCGGGACTAGCAACGAGCAGTACTTC.

This clonotype occurred a few times. This chain connects TRBV7-2 to TRBJ1-2, with D tentatively TRBD1 (6 bases). With 2 bases removed from V and 4 bases from J, the gap between germline ends came to 17 bases. Germline CDR1 reads SGHTA; CDR2 reads FQGNSA. CDR3 length: 16 amino acids. The CDR3 loop is CASSLNAGRGTYGYTF. The CDR3 DNA reads TGTGCCAGCAGCTTAAACGCGGGCAGGGGAACCTATGGCTACACCTTC.

V is TRBV3-1 and J is TRBJ2-6; D is uncertain. The CDR3 has 16 amino acids. CDR1 LGHDT and CDR2 YNNKEL come from the germline V gene (reference sequence). Trimming removed 3 bases at V and 2 bases at J, with 11 bases between. The CDR3 DNA is TGTGCCAGCAGCCAGTCCATCGCGGCTGGGGCCAACGTCCTGACTTTC. Translated: CASSQSIAAGANVLTF.

The count of this clonotype is one. DNA of the CDR3: TGTGCCAGCGGTGGACAGGGGAACGATGGCTACACCTTC. Amino acid sequence: CASGGQGNDGYTF. This chain uses TRBV27 with TRBJ1-2; 9 bases match TRBD1. The V segment lost 8 bases and the J segment 6 bases; nucleotides outside the gene matches: 7. Germline CDR1 reads MNHEY; CDR2 reads SMNVEV (reference sequence). The CDR3 covers 13 residues.

A remark on this clonotype: A read error may produce the germline difference seen at one junction end. The chain employs TRBV25-1 and TRBJ1-4, with unresolved D. This CDR3 is built from 13 residues. Germline loops: CDR1 MGHDK, CDR2 SYGVNS. CDR3 DNA: TGTGCCAGCAGTGGGTCCCCTAATGGAAAACTGTTTTTT. Amino acid sequence: CASSGSPNGKLFF.

This clonotype was observed a handful of times. V usage is TRBV20-1 and J usage is TRBJ1-5; no firm D call. The length of the CDR3 is 17 residues. Germline assignment: CDR1 DFQATT and CDR2 SNEGSKA (reference sequence). Trimming pared 4 bases from V and 1 base from J, leaving 20 bases between. DNA of the CDR3: TGCAGTGCTATACCATTGGGCCAGCTGGTGAGCAATCAGCCCCAGCATTTT. Protein sequence: CSAIPLGQLVSNQPQHF.

The V gene is TRBV6-1, the J gene TRBJ1-5; no clear D gene. The CDR3 sequence is 15 residues long. The V and J ends lost 3 bases and 8 bases respectively, with 17 bases between them. Germline CDR1 reads MNHNS; CDR2 reads SASEGT. The DNA for the CDR3 is TGTGCCAGCAGTGATCGTCAGGTCTCCGAAAAGCCCCAGCATTTT. It translates to CASSDRQVSEKPQHF.

In this sample, this clonotype turned up a few times. This chain connects TRBV7-2 to TRBJ2-3; 7 nucleotides line up with TRBD2. CDR3 length equals 16 residues. V lost 8 bases and J lost 0; bases outside the gene matches: 11. Germline lookup yields CDR1 SGHTA and CDR2 FQGNSA. The CDR3 coding sequence is TGTGCCAGCGTACCCTGGGAGGGGTCTAGCACAGATACGCAGTATTTT. It codes for CASVPWEGSSTDTQYF. The full variable domain, with the rest looked up from reference TRBV7-2 and TRBJ2-3, is GAGVSQSPSNKVTEKGKDVELRCDPISGHTALYWYRQSLGQGLEFLIYFQGNSAPDKSGLPSDRFSAERTGGSVSTLTIQRTQQEDSAVYLCASVPWEGSSTDTQYFGPGTRLTVL.

This clonotype was seen at least ten times. The V gene is TRBV12-3 or TRBV12-4, the J gene TRBJ1-5; D unclear. V shed 1 base and J shed 4 bases, with 5 bases lying between them. This CDR3 is 13 amino acids long. The CDR3 here is CASSLGENQPQHF. Written as DNA, the CDR3 is TGTGCCAGCAGTTTAGGGGAAAATCAGCCCCAGCATTTT.

The chain links TRBV9 to TRBJ2-3; D is undetermined. The V gene lost 5 bases and the J gene lost 0 bases, with 10 bases spanning the gap. Germline CDR1 reads SGDLS; CDR2 reads YYNGEE. The CDR3 sequence is 14 residues long. The CDR3 coding sequence is TGTGCCAGCAGAGCCGGTGAGAGCACAGATACGCAGTATTTT. This encodes CASRAGESTDTQYF.

In its sample, this clonotype was seen a few times. The chain employs TRBV20-1 and TRBJ1-5; no definite D call. This CDR3 spans 12 amino acids. Germline assignment: CDR1 DFQATT and CDR2 SNEGSKA (reference sequence). Trimming took 5 bases from V and 0 from J, leaving 5 bases between them. CDR3 coding DNA: TGCAGTGCTTCGTATAGCAATCAGCCCCAGCATTTT. It yields the protein CSASYSNQPQHF.

The V call is TRBV20-1, the J call TRBJ2-1, with 11 bases that match TRBD2. This CDR3 has 15 residues. The ends lost 7 bases at V and 4 bases at J; junction bases unmatched: 9. Looked up from germline, CDR1 is DFQATT and CDR2 is SNEGSKA (reference sequence). The CDR3 protein is CSVNSGGAIYNEQFF. CDR3 nucleotide sequence: TGCAGTGTAAATAGCGGGGGGGCTATATACAATGAGCAGTTCTTC.

The chain uses TRBV3-1 and TRBJ1-1; the D is unclear. This CDR3 is built from 14 residues. V dropped 5 bases and J dropped 0 bases, with 10 bases sitting between them. CDR1 LGHDT and CDR2 YNNKEL come from the germline V gene (reference sequence). The CDR3 is CASSATALNTEAFF. The CDR3 region has the DNA TGTGCCAGCAGCGCAACAGCCCTGAACACTGAAGCTTTCTTT.

The rearrangement joins TRBV18 to TRBJ2-4; 7 nucleotides align to TRBD1. Germline CDR1 KGHSH, CDR2 LQKENI. J lost 4 bases, V lost 3 bases, and 9 bases had no gene match. CDR3 length: 16 residues. CDR3 in amino acids: CASSPYPGQKKNIQYF. As DNA, the CDR3 is TGTGCCAGCTCACCGTACCCGGGACAGAAAAAAAACATTCAGTACTTC.

This clonotype was picked up a small number of times. This chain connects TRBV12-3 or TRBV12-4 to TRBJ2-7; TRBD2 agrees at 8 bases. This CDR3 is 14 amino acids long. The J segment lost 1 base and the V segment lost 3 bases, leaving 2 bases of the junction unmatched. As DNA, the CDR3 is TGTGCCAGCAGTTTCGGGGGGGAGTCCTACGAGCAGTACTTC. Protein product: CASSFGGESYEQYF.

The V and J genes are TRBV10-3 and TRBJ1-1, with D tentatively TRBD1 (5 bases). This CDR3 is 14 amino acids long. V lost 10 bases and J lost 1, with 16 bases in between. Germline V CDR1 and CDR2: ENHRY, SYGVKD. CDR3 region: CASLRSDRNTEAFF. The CDR3, as DNA: TGTGCCAGCCTGAGGTCTGACAGGAACACTGAAGCTTTCTTT.

This chain joins TRBV2 and TRBJ1-5; unclear D gene. Trimming left V 7 bases short and J 1 base short, with 14 bases between. This CDR3 contains 15 residues. The germline CDR1 and CDR2 sequences are SNHLY and FYNNEI. For the CDR3, the DNA is TGTGCCAGCAAAGAAAACACGGGCAGCAATCAGCCCCAGCATTTT. This encodes CASKENTGSNQPQHF.